These 3 T cell receptor beta chains originate from one sample sequenced in a study of PD-1 blockade in classical Hodgkin lymphoma. All patients experienced relapse after autologous stem cell transplantation, and brentuximab vedotin exposure was variable. This table comes from immunoSEQ multiplex PCR, and its TCRdb copy is limited to in-frame clones, with some not included. The sample gives about 36,000 clones, about 70% of which show up once; approximately 14% is in the top ten. The sample in question was peripheral blood mononuclear cells (PBMCs), obtained before the second cycle of nivolumab. The source is a human donor with classical Hodgkin lymphoma.

This clone was detected only once. This chain joins TRBV7-3 and TRBJ1-1; possibly TRBD1 for D (5 bases). The CDR3 length is 14 residues. Deletions cut 6 bases from V and 8 bases from J, with 19 bases between. CDR1 and CDR2 from the germline V gene are SGHTA and FQGTGA. The CDR3, as DNA: TGTGCCAGCAGTCTCGGGGGATTCATTGGGGAAGCTTTCTTT. It is translated as CASSLGGFIGEAFF.

The genes are TRBV29-1 and TRBJ2-1, with D perhaps TRBD2 (6 bases). Trimming stripped 0 bases from V and 3 bases from J, with 12 bases between. Germline CDR1 is SQVTM and CDR2 is ANQGSEA. The CDR3 spans 15 residues. CDR3 in DNA: TGCAGCGTTGAAGATATTGGGACTCTCTACAATGAGCAGTTCTTC. It encodes CSVEDIGTLYNEQFF.

This clone appeared a single time. The genes are TRBV2 and TRBJ1-1; D not certain. The V and J ends lost 4 bases and 0 bases respectively, with 9 bases between them. Germline assignment: CDR1 SNHLY and CDR2 FYNNEI. This CDR3 contains 14 residues. The chain's CDR3 is CASSVQRMNTEAFF. The DNA of the CDR3 is TGTGCCAGCAGTGTGCAACGGATGAACACTGAAGCTTTCTTT.